The 11 T cell receptor beta chains below all came from one sample that was sequenced in a study of blood T cell dynamics during melanoma immunotherapy. The time point was: pre-treatment baseline. Measured with immunoSEQ multiplex PCR; TCRdb has only the in-frame clones, and not every one. There are approximately 15,000 clones in the sample; approximately 80% occur only once, and roughly 7.1% lies in the top ten. The source material was blood, sampled from a patient treated with checkpoint blockade. The receptors derive from a human donor with melanoma.

This chain connects TRBV5-4 to TRBJ1-4, with 9 bases fitting TRBD1. The CDR3 is made up of 16 amino acids. The V gene end was trimmed by 4 bases and the J gene end by 4 bases; junction bases not matched to a gene: 8. From germline, CDR1 is SGHNT and CDR2 YYREEE (reference sequence). In DNA form, the CDR3 reads TGTGCCAGCAGCCCCGGGACAGGGCAGGGTAATGAAAAACTGTTTTTT. Protein product: CASSPGTGQGNEKLFF.

V usage is TRBV19 and J usage is TRBJ2-1, with TRBD2 identical over 7 bases. The CDR3 runs 14 residues. Germline-derived CDR1 and CDR2 are LNHDA and SQIVND (reference sequence). V was pared by 1 base and J by 6 bases, with 3 bases of the junction left unmatched. CDR3 coding DNA: TGTGCCAGTAGTATAGGCGGGACTACCAATGAGCAGTTCTTC. This gives the protein CASSIGGTTNEQFF.

This chain joins TRBV5-6 and TRBJ2-3, with 8 bases matching TRBD2. V lost 0 bases, J lost 6 bases, and 6 bases stayed unmatched. Germline lookup yields CDR1 SGHDT and CDR2 YYEEEE. The CDR3 is 15 residues long. CDR3 in amino acids: CASSLGLATGDTQYF. The CDR3, as DNA: TGTGCCAGCAGCTTGGGACTAGCGACCGGGGATACGCAGTATTTT.

The chain uses TRBV7-2 and TRBJ2-5; D is uncertain. The J call is doubtful: the DNA matches TRBJ2-7 better. Germline-derived CDR1 and CDR2 are SGHTA and FQGNSA. CDR3 size: 13 residues. CDR3 loop: CASSPDPLYEQYF. The CDR3 nucleotides are TGTGCCAGCAGCCCCGACCCCCTCTACGAGCAGTACTTC.

This clone turned up a few times. The V call is TRBV5-5, the J call TRBJ2-2; no definite D call. CDR1 is SGHKS, CDR2 YYEKEE, per germline (reference sequence). This CDR3 region has 13 residues. V lost 2 bases to trimming and J lost 5 bases, with 7 bases between them. This chain's CDR3 is CASSLRATGELFF. CDR3 DNA: TGTGCCAGCAGCTTACGAGCGACCGGGGAGCTGTTTTTT.

Only a few counts were recorded for this clone. This chain links TRBV27 with TRBJ2-5, with 10 positions matching TRBD2. The CDR3 has 19 amino acids. Germline V gives CDR1 MNHEY, CDR2 SMNVEV (reference sequence). The ends lost 1 base at V and 3 bases at J; junction bases unmatched: 14. This chain's CDR3 is CASSLYPSGLAGAEETQYF. In nucleotides, the CDR3 is TGTGCCAGCAGTTTATATCCCTCAGGGCTAGCGGGAGCGGAAGAGACCCAGTACTTC.

The chain has TRBV2 and TRBJ1-1; 7 bases are a match to TRBD1. The junction had 7 bases not matched to a gene; V was cut back by 6 bases and J by 6 bases. CDR3 length equals 13 residues. From germline, CDR1 is SNHLY and CDR2 FYNNEI. The CDR3 region is CASSGAGGSEAFF. Written as DNA, the CDR3 is TGTGCCAGCAGCGGGGCAGGGGGTTCTGAAGCTTTCTTT.

This rearrangement joins TRBV10-3 to TRBJ2-1; 12 bases agree with TRBD2. The CDR3 runs to 17 residues. CDR1 ENHRY and CDR2 SYGVKD come from the germline V gene. V trimming: 0 bases; J trimming: 4 bases; junction bases outside the gene matches: 4. The CDR3: CAISESSSGRGYNEQFF. The CDR3 DNA is TGTGCCATCAGTGAGTCGTCTAGCGGGAGGGGATACAATGAGCAGTTCTTC.

This clone is a singleton in its sample. The V and J genes are TRBV7-2 and TRBJ2-3; TRBD2 agrees at 7 bases. V lost 5 bases, J lost 6 bases, and 2 bases stayed unmatched. Germline CDR1 reads SGHTA; CDR2 reads FQGNSA. The CDR3 covers 12 residues. The CDR3 coding sequence is TGTGCCAGCAGCGGTAGCGGGGATACGCAGTATTTT. As protein: CASSGSGDTQYF.

J is TRBJ2-6 and V is TRBV18; weak D call: TRBD2 (5 bases). The V end lost 2 bases, the J end lost 0 bases, and 5 bases lay between the germline ends. The CDR3 is 15 residues long. Germline V gene data show CDR1 as KGHSH and CDR2 as LQKENI. In nucleotides, the CDR3 is TGTGCCAGCTCACCAGGGAGCTCTGGGGCCAACGTCCTGACTTTC. Translated: CASSPGSSGANVLTF.

The rearrangement links TRBV7-2 to TRBJ2-1, with 9 bases that match TRBD2. Trimming removed 2 bases from V and 14 bases from J; junction bases left unmatched: 16. In germline, CDR1 is SGHTA, CDR2 FQGNSA. The CDR3 is 16 residues long. CDR3 bases: TGTGCCAGCAGCTTACGAAGTAGCGGGAGTATCGGAGAAAAGTTCTTC. Protein: CASSLRSSGSIGEKFF. Full variable domain (outside the CDR3, taken from reference TRBV7-2 and TRBJ2-1): GAGVSQSPSNKVTEKGKDVELRCDPISGHTALYWYRQSLGQGLEFLIYFQGNSAPDKSGLPSDRFSAERTGGSVSTLTIQRTQQEDSAVYLCASSLRSSGSIGEKFFGPGTRLTVL.